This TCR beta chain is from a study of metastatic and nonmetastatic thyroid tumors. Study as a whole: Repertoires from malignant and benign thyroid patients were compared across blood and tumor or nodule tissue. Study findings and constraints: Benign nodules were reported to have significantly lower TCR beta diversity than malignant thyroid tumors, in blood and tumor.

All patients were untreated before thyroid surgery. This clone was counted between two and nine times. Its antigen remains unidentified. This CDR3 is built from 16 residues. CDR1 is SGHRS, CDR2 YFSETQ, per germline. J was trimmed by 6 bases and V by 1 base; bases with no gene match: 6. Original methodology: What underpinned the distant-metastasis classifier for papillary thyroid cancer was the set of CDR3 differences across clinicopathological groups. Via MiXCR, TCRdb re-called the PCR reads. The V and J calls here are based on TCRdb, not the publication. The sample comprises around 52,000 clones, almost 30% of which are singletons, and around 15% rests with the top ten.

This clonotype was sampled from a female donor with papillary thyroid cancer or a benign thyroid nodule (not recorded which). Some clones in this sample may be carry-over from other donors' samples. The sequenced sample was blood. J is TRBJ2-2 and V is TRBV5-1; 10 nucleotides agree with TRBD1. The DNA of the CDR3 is TGCGCCAGCAGCTTGCCCGGGACAGGGGCCTCCGGGGAGCTGTTTTTT. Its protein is CASSLPGTGASGELFF.